Below are 29 T cell receptor beta chains sequenced from a single sample in a study of T cells in localized non-small cell lung cancer. Measured with immunoSEQ multiplex PCR; TCRdb has only the in-frame clones, and not every one. The sample has approximately 60,000 clones, 75% to 90% seen once. Sequencing used peripheral blood, obtained before any cancer treatment. These TCRs come from a woman aged 35-75 years with stage I lung adenocarcinoma.

The chain recombines TRBV18 with TRBJ1-3; D ambiguous. Trimming took 2 bases from V and 4 from J, leaving 15 bases between them. The CDR3 runs 16 residues. Germline CDR1 KGHSH, CDR2 LQKENI. CDR3: CASSPARAVDGNTIYF. CDR3 in DNA: TGTGCCAGCTCACCAGCCCGGGCGGTGGACGGAAACACCATATATTTT.

This clone was counted a single time. The rearrangement joins TRBV5-1 to TRBJ2-2; D remains ambiguous. V shed 1 base and J shed 2 bases, with 6 bases lying between them. Looked up from germline, CDR1 is SGHRS and CDR2 is YFSETQ. The CDR3 sequence is 14 residues long. The CDR3 DNA sequence: TGCGCCAGCAGCTTGCGGTCTAACACCGGGGAGCTGTTTTTT. It yields the protein CASSLRSNTGELFF.

Only one count was recorded for this clone. The chain is built from TRBV7-8 and TRBJ1-4; tentative D call: TRBD1 (6 bases). Germline loops: CDR1 SGHVS, CDR2 FQNEAQ. V was shortened by 5 bases and J by 7 bases, with 14 bases between the two germline ends. This CDR3 has 14 residues. In nucleotides, the CDR3 is TGTGCCAGCAGCAGAGGGGGAGGGGGTGAAAAACTGTTTTTT. Protein product: CASSRGGGGEKLFF.

The V call is TRBV10-3, the J call TRBJ2-7; D is unresolved. The germline V gene has CDR1 ENHRY and CDR2 SYGVKD. The CDR3 runs to 14 residues. With 2 bases removed from V and 2 bases from J, the gap between germline ends came to 10 bases. The CDR3 bases are TGTGCCATCAGTGAGCAAGAGCTAGCCTACGAGCAGTACTTC. Translated, it gives CAISEQELAYEQYF.

This chain connects TRBV7-9 to TRBJ1-4; D gene uncertain. Germline CDR1 SEHNR, CDR2 FQNEAQ (reference sequence). The CDR3 spans 17 residues. Trimming removed 2 bases from V and 8 bases from J, with 21 bases in between. DNA for the CDR3: TGTGCCAGCAGCTTAAGGCAAGCGGTGTCCCTACGGGAAAAACTGTTTTTT. It translates to CASSLRQAVSLREKLFF.

This rearrangement joins TRBV13 to TRBJ2-1, with a possible D match to TRBD2 (5 bases). The V gene's germline CDR1 is PRHDT and CDR2 FYEKMQ (reference sequence). The CDR3 is 13 residues long. V was shortened by 1 base and J by 12 bases, with 13 bases between the two germline ends. The CDR3 bases are TGTGCCAGCAGCTTAGAGGAGAGAGGAGGGCAGTTCTTC. Its protein is CASSLEERGGQFF.

The rearrangement links TRBV28 to TRBJ2-5, with D uncertain. There are 14 residues in the CDR3. V was clipped by 2 bases and J by 1 base, with 8 bases between them. Per germline, CDR1 MDHEN and CDR2 SYDVKM. The CDR3 DNA sequence: TGTGCCAGCAGTTTAATGCGAGCCCAAGAGACCCAGTACTTC. Amino acid sequence: CASSLMRAQETQYF.

The chain is built from TRBV2 and TRBJ1-2; D gene uncertain. From germline, CDR1 is SNHLY and CDR2 FYNNEI. The ends were cut back, 1 base at V and 7 bases at J, with 10 bases in the middle. The CDR3 loop spans 13 amino acids. The CDR3 DNA follows: TGTGCCAGCAGTGAAGAGGGAATAAGTGGCTACACCTTC. Translating it yields CASSEEGISGYTF.

CDR3 amino acids: CASSHGKTGYGYTF. DNA for the CDR3: TGCGCCAGCAGCCATGGAAAGACAGGCTATGGCTACACCTTC. The chain couples TRBV4-3 to TRBJ1-2, with a weak D call TRBD1 (6 bases). The CDR3 has 14 amino acids. V lost 3 bases, J lost 4 bases, and 12 bases lay in between. Germline CDR1 and CDR2: LGHNA and YSLEER.

V and J are TRBV7-9 and TRBJ1-3; D unresolved. The V end lost 3 bases, the J end lost 3 bases, and 9 bases lay between the germline ends. The CDR3 consists of 14 residues. Germline V gene lookup returns CDR1 SEHNR and CDR2 FQNEAQ (reference sequence). The DNA for the CDR3 is TGTGCCAGCAGCTTCCCCGGGAGTGGAAACACCATATATTTT. Amino acids: CASSFPGSGNTIYF.

The J gene is TRBJ2-2, the V gene TRBV7-3; weak D call: TRBD1 (6 bases). The CDR3 totals 15 residues. CDR1 SGHTA and CDR2 FQGTGA come from the germline V gene. V shed 1 base and J shed 6 bases, with 12 bases lying between them. The CDR3 spells CASSLSTGWSGELFF. The CDR3 DNA follows: TGTGCCAGCAGCTTAAGTACAGGGTGGTCCGGGGAGCTGTTTTTT.

The gene calls are TRBV7-3 and TRBJ1-2; 8 bases are shared with TRBD1. Per the germline V gene, CDR1 is SGHTA and CDR2 is FQGTGA. This CDR3 comprises 13 residues. The V and J ends lost 7 bases and 4 bases, in that order; junction bases with no gene match: 5. CDR3 bases: TGTGCCAGCATCTACGGGACAGGCTATGGCTACACCTTC. It codes for CASIYGTGYGYTF.

V gene TRBV18 combines with J gene TRBJ1-4, with D uncertain. The CDR3 runs 14 residues. The germline V gene encodes CDR1 KGHSH and CDR2 LQKENI. Trimming shortened V by 2 bases and J by 2 bases, and 6 bases separated the two germline ends. The CDR3 spells CASSPAPTNEKLFF. The CDR3 nucleotides read TGTGCCAGCTCACCAGCCCCCACTAATGAAAAACTGTTTTTT.

As for this clone: Other DNA sequences of this sample code for an identical CDR3. This chain uses TRBV7-2 with TRBJ1-2, with D possibly TRBD1 on 6 matching bases. Trimming took 3 bases from V and 3 from J, leaving 11 bases between them. The CDR3 is made up of 14 amino acids. The V gene's germline CDR1 is SGHTA and CDR2 FQGNSA. This chain's CDR3 is CASSLGAGHYGYTF. The CDR3 coding sequence is TGTGCCAGCAGCTTGGGGGCAGGACACTATGGCTACACCTTC. Using reference TRBV7-2 and TRBJ1-2 for the parts outside the CDR3, the full variable domain is GAGVSQSPSNKVTEKGKDVELRCDPISGHTALYWYRQSLGQGLEFLIYFQGNSAPDKSGLPSDRFSAERTGGSVSTLTIQRTQQEDSAVYLCASSLGAGHYGYTFGSGTRLTVV.

The chain is built from TRBV19 and TRBJ1-2; the D is unclear. The V and J ends lost 4 bases and 3 bases respectively, with 9 bases between them. Germline V gene data show CDR1 as LNHDA and CDR2 as SQIVND (reference sequence). The CDR3 totals 13 residues. The DNA of the CDR3 is TGTGCCAGTAGTACCGACCGAGACTATGGCTACACCTTC. It translates to CASSTDRDYGYTF.

The V call is TRBV4-3, the J call TRBJ2-7, with D perhaps being TRBD1 or TRBD2 (5 bases each). Germline assignment: CDR1 LGHNA and CDR2 YSLEER. The CDR3 extends over 15 amino acids. V shed 4 bases and J shed 2 bases, with 15 bases lying between them. CDR3 amino acids: CASSRDRDGPYEQYF. The DNA of the CDR3 is TGCGCCAGCAGCCGCGATCGGGACGGGCCCTACGAGCAGTACTTC.

The gene calls are TRBV7-9 and TRBJ2-1, with 7 bases lining up with TRBD2. The germline V gene has CDR1 SEHNR and CDR2 FQNEAQ (reference sequence). The CDR3 has 15 residues. Trimming cost V 1 base and J 2 bases; bases outside gene matches: 2. CDR3 bases: TGTGCCAGCAGCTTAGTAGCGGGCCCCTACAATGAGCAGTTCTTC. Residues: CASSLVAGPYNEQFF.

The rearrangement links TRBV27 to TRBJ2-1; 10 bases line up with TRBD2. CDR1 is MNHEY, CDR2 SMNVEV, per germline (reference sequence). V dropped 3 bases and J dropped 0; count of bases not matched to a gene: 2. The CDR3 sequence is 16 residues long. The CDR3 loop reads CASSFSGGFSYNEQFF. The CDR3 coding sequence is TGTGCCAGCAGTTTTAGCGGGGGGTTCTCCTACAATGAGCAGTTCTTC.

This sequence joins TRBV2 and TRBJ2-1; 7 bases agree with TRBD2. V lost 6 bases to trimming and J lost 5 bases; unmatched junction nucleotides: 4. The CDR3 sequence is 13 residues long. Per germline, CDR1 SNHLY and CDR2 FYNNEI. The CDR3 here is CASRSGIHNEQFF. The CDR3 DNA follows: TGTGCCAGCAGAAGCGGGATTCACAATGAGCAGTTCTTC.

The count of this clone is one. CDR3 DNA sequence: TGTGCCAGTAGCCCGGGACACAACACCGGGGAGCTGTTTTTT. Translation: CASSPGHNTGELFF. The chain uses TRBV19 and TRBJ2-2; D might be TRBD1 (6 bases). This CDR3 has 14 amino acids. CDR1 is LNHDA and CDR2 is SQIVND in the germline V gene (reference sequence). Trimming removed 6 bases at V and 2 bases at J, with 10 bases between. The full variable domain, completed using reference TRBV19 and TRBJ2-2, is DGGITQSPKYLFRKEGQNVTLSCEQNLNHDAMYWYRQDPGQGLRLIYYSQIVNDFQKGDIAEGYSVSREKKESFPLTVTSAQKNPTAFYLCASSPGHNTGELFFGEGSRLTVL.

CDR3 sequence (DNA): TGCGCCAGCGGTCCTAGCGGGAGTAAAAATGAGCAGTTCTTC. Translation: CASGPSGSKNEQFF. The chain employs TRBV4-3 and TRBJ2-1, with 10 bases that match TRBD2. The CDR3 has 14 amino acids. CDR1 and CDR2 from the germline V gene are LGHNA and YSLEER. V lost 8 bases to trimming and J lost 7 bases; unmatched junction nucleotides: 8.

V gene TRBV5-4 combines with J gene TRBJ2-7; TRBD2 agrees at 10 bases. J lost 2 bases, V lost 6 bases, and 11 bases had no gene match. This CDR3 comprises 16 residues. Looked up from germline, CDR1 is SGHNT and CDR2 is YYREEE (reference sequence). CDR3 bases: TGTGCCAGCACCGGAGGGGGGCTAGCGGGGGCCTACGAGCAGTACTTC. Its protein product is CASTGGGLAGAYEQYF. The variable domain in full, with the rest retrieved from reference TRBV5-4 and TRBJ2-7, is ETGVTQSPTHLIKTRGQQVTLRCSSQSGHNTVSWYQQALGQGPQFIFQYYREEENGRGNFPPRFSGLQFPNYSSELNVNALELDDSALYLCASTGGGLAGAYEQYFGPGTRLTVT.

This chain links TRBV6-6 with TRBJ2-5; unclear D gene. The germline V gene has CDR1 MNHNY and CDR2 SVGAGI (reference sequence). Trimming cost V 7 bases and J 4 bases, with 10 bases left between them. The CDR3 is 12 residues long. CDR3 nucleotides: TGTGCCAGCACCCACTTCGGAGAGACCCAGTACTTC. It specifies CASTHFGETQYF.

This clone occurred a few times. The CDR3 protein is CASSLVGLAGVGELFF. Here the CDR3 DNA reads TGTGCCAGCAGCTTAGTTGGACTAGCGGGGGTCGGGGAGCTGTTTTTT. This sequence joins TRBV7-8 and TRBJ2-2; 13 bases are a match to TRBD2. Germline values: CDR1 SGHVS, CDR2 FQNEAQ. V dropped 1 base and J dropped 7; count of bases not matched to a gene: 3. The CDR3 sequence is 16 residues long.

This clone was observed once. The rearrangement uses TRBV6-1 and TRBJ1-1; a possible D gene is TRBD1 (5 bases). The CDR3 loop spans 13 amino acids. Germline-derived CDR1 and CDR2 are MNHNS and SASEGT. Trimming shortened V by 6 bases and J by 9 bases, and 17 bases separated the two germline ends. In nucleotides, the CDR3 is TGTGCCAGCAGCTTCCCTACCGGGACGAAAGCTTTCTTT. Its protein is CASSFPTGTKAFF.

The chain couples TRBV5-6 to TRBJ1-1; possibly TRBD1 for D (5 bases). Germline loops: CDR1 SGHDT, CDR2 YYEEEE. The V gene lost 6 bases and the J gene lost 4 bases, with 19 bases spanning the gap. The CDR3 consists of 15 residues. As DNA, the CDR3 is TGTGCCAGCAACCCCCCCTGGGGCAGGAGCACTGAAGCTTTCTTT. Translation: CASNPPWGRSTEAFF.

The genes are TRBV27 and TRBJ1-4, with 11 bases identical to TRBD1. V lost 5 bases, J lost 7 bases, and 15 bases stayed unmatched. Germline-derived CDR1 and CDR2 are MNHEY and SMNVEV (reference sequence). This CDR3 spans 18 amino acids. CDR3 sequence (DNA): TGTGCCAGCAGTCCATGGACAGGGGGCCTCCGCGTTGGTGAAAAACTGTTTTTT. Residues: CASSPWTGGLRVGEKLFF.

The chain uses TRBV6-6 and TRBJ2-5, with D tentatively TRBD1 or TRBD2 (5 bases each). With 5 bases removed from V and 0 bases from J, the gap between germline ends came to 16 bases. From germline, CDR1 is MNHNY and CDR2 SVGAGI (reference sequence). CDR3 length: 16 residues. The CDR3 sequence is CASSLGTRDHQETQYF. As DNA, the CDR3 is TGTGCCAGCAGTCTCGGGACGAGGGATCACCAAGAGACCCAGTACTTC.

V gene TRBV6-1 combines with J gene TRBJ1-6, with D possibly TRBD1 on 5 matching bases. V was clipped by 4 bases and J by 9 bases, with 13 bases between them. The germline V gene has CDR1 MNHNS and CDR2 SASEGT. This CDR3 is built from 14 residues. The CDR3 DNA is TGTGCCAGCAGTGGGGACGGGGGAGGTTCACCCCTCCACTTT. Amino acids: CASSGDGGGSPLHF.